The 29 T cell receptor beta chains in this list originate from one sample, sequenced in a study of cytomegalovirus exposure and HLA in healthy donors. The PCR had 60 Vbeta and 13 Jbeta primers. TCRdb keeps only in-frame clones here, not all; method: immunoSEQ multiplex PCR. Among more than 100,000 clones, 65% to 85% were seen once, and the ten largest hold 1.5%. The sample comprised PBMCs. The receptors were sampled from a woman between 18 and 29 years old in good health and CMV-seronegative.

The chain carries TRBV15 and TRBJ1-1; D not certain. CDR3 length equals 14 residues. V lost 0 bases and J 0 bases, leaving 5 bases between the germline ends. Germline V gives CDR1 LNHNV, CDR2 YYDKDF (reference sequence). The CDR3 DNA reads as TGTGCCACCAGCAGAGAACTTATGAACACTGAAGCTTTCTTT. Its protein is CATSRELMNTEAFF. Filled out from reference TRBV15 and TRBJ1-1, the complete variable domain reads DAMVIQNPRYQVTQFGKPVTLSCSQTLNHNVMYWYQQKSSQAPKLLFHYYDKDFNNEADTPDNFQSRRPNTSFCFLDIRSPGLGDTAMYLCATSRELMNTEAFFGQGTRLTVV.

The chain carries TRBV18 and TRBJ1-4; D is uncertain. Trimming removed 1 base from V and 5 bases from J, with 5 bases in between. CDR3 length equals 13 residues. Germline V gives CDR1 KGHSH, CDR2 LQKENI. The CDR3 DNA follows: TGTGCCAGCTCACCACAACAGAATGAAAAACTGTTTTTT. Amino acid sequence: CASSPQQNEKLFF.

This clone has only one observation. The rearrangement links TRBV6-1 to TRBJ1-1; 8 bases are shared with TRBD1. The CDR3 covers 14 residues. Germline CDR1 reads MNHNS; CDR2 reads SASEGT. V was pared by 3 bases and J by 5 bases, with 5 bases of the junction left unmatched. CDR3 coding DNA: TGTGCCAGCAGTGAGACAGGGGCGCGGACTGAAGCTTTCTTT. This translates into CASSETGARTEAFF.

V usage is TRBV5-1 and J usage is TRBJ2-7; D might be TRBD1 (5 bases). Germline CDR1 and CDR2: SGHRS and YFSETQ. The CDR3 spans 15 residues. Trimming pared 2 bases from V and 0 bases from J, leaving 12 bases between. The CDR3 bases are TGCGCCAGCAGCTTATCAGGGTCCCACTCCTACGAGCAGTACTTC. Its protein is CASSLSGSHSYEQYF.

The chain couples TRBV28 to TRBJ1-2; possibly TRBD1 for D (5 bases). The CDR3 extends over 13 amino acids. V gave up 3 bases and J gave up 8 bases, with 13 bases separating them. CDR1 is MDHEN and CDR2 is SYDVKM in the germline V gene. CDR3 sequence: CASSFKGFGGYTF. CDR3 bases: TGTGCCAGCAGTTTCAAGGGGTTCGGCGGCTACACCTTC.

The chain uses TRBV5-1 and TRBJ2-5; perhaps TRBD2 as D (5 bases). The germline CDR1 and CDR2 sequences are SGHRS and YFSETQ. Trimming removed 2 bases at V and 7 bases at J, with 12 bases between. This CDR3 spans 13 amino acids. In nucleotides, the CDR3 is TGCGCCAGCAGCTTCGGTCCCCGGGGGACCCAGTACTTC. As protein: CASSFGPRGTQYF.

This clone was seen only a few times. The chain is built from TRBV11-2 and TRBJ1-1; no clear D. This CDR3 is built from 13 residues. Germline V lookup: CDR1 SGHAT, CDR2 FQNNGV. The germline V and J ends were trimmed by 1 base and 5 bases, with 8 bases remaining between them. The CDR3 DNA sequence: TGTGCCAGCAGCTTAGTCGGGGAGACTGAAGCTTTCTTT. It codes for CASSLVGETEAFF. Full variable domain (outside the CDR3, taken from reference TRBV11-2 and TRBJ1-1): EAGVAQSPRYKIIEKRQSVAFWCNPISGHATLYWYQQILGQGPKLLIQFQNNGVVDDSQLPKDRFSAERLKGVDSTLKIQPAKLEDSAVYLCASSLVGETEAFFGQGTRLTVV.

The gene calls are TRBV10-3 and TRBJ2-3, with 7 bases lining up with TRBD1. Trimming cost V 6 bases and J 3 bases; bases outside gene matches: 6. The CDR3 contains 14 residues. Germline V gene data show CDR1 as ENHRY and CDR2 as SYGVKD. CDR3 DNA sequence: TGTGCCATCAGATCCGGGACAGAGACAGATACGCAGTATTTT. Translated, it gives CAIRSGTETDTQYF.

The chain has TRBV29-1 and TRBJ1-5; 7 nucleotides match TRBD1. Per the germline V gene, CDR1 is SQVTM and CDR2 is ANQGSEA. Trimming cost V 1 base and J 7 bases; bases outside gene matches: 4. The CDR3 spans 13 residues. CDR3: CSVEAGRGQPQHF. CDR3 DNA: TGCAGCGTTGAAGCGGGCAGGGGGCAGCCCCAGCATTTT.

The chain links TRBV10-3 to TRBJ1-5; D is undetermined. The V and J ends lost 0 bases and 7 bases respectively, with 13 bases between them. CDR1 is ENHRY and CDR2 is SYGVKD in the germline V gene. The CDR3 runs to 15 residues. The CDR3, as DNA: TGTGCCATCAGTGAGTCAGGCGGTGGAGGCCAGCCCCAGCATTTT. It translates to CAISESGGGGQPQHF.

The rearrangement uses TRBV5-4 and TRBJ2-7, with TRBD1 matching 7 bases. V gave up 4 bases and J gave up 4 bases; unmatched junction bases: 14. Germline V lookup: CDR1 SGHNT, CDR2 YYREEE (reference sequence). CDR3 length: 16 amino acids. The CDR3 is CASSIRDSRRGYEQYF. CDR3 coding DNA: TGTGCCAGCAGCATCCGGGACAGTCGGCGAGGGTACGAGCAGTACTTC. The full variable domain, completed using reference TRBV5-4 and TRBJ2-7, is ETGVTQSPTHLIKTRGQQVTLRCSSQSGHNTVSWYQQALGQGPQFIFQYYREEENGRGNFPPRFSGLQFPNYSSELNVNALELDDSALYLCASSIRDSRRGYEQYFGPGTRLTVT.

The rearrangement joins TRBV30 to TRBJ1-3; TRBD1 matches 10 bases. Germline CDR1 reads GTSNPN; CDR2 reads SVGIG (reference sequence). This CDR3 has 18 residues. After removal of 3 bases from V and 2 bases from J, the junction contained 13 bases not matched to a gene. DNA for the CDR3: TGTGCCTGGAGCCAGGGACAGGGGATTTTAGGTACTGGAAACACCATATATTTT. This gives the protein CAWSQGQGILGTGNTIYF. Using reference TRBV30 and TRBJ1-3 for the parts outside the CDR3, the full variable domain is SQTIHQWPATLVQPVGSPLSLECTVEGTSNPNLYWYRQAAGRGLQLLFYSVGIGQISSEVPQNLSASRPQDRQFILSSKKLLLSDSGFYLCAWSQGQGILGTGNTIYFGEGSWLTVV.

In its sample, this clone was seen a few times. This sequence joins TRBV29-1 and TRBJ2-1; 12 bases are shared with TRBD2. CDR3 length: 13 residues. Per germline, CDR1 SQVTM and CDR2 ANQGSEA. V gave up 6 bases and J gave up 8 bases; unmatched junction bases: 5. This CDR3 reads CSVRTSGVDEQFF. The CDR3 region has the DNA TGCAGCGTCCGGACTAGCGGGGTAGATGAGCAGTTCTTC.

V is TRBV29-1 and J is TRBJ1-5; D is undetermined. The ends were cut back, 8 bases at V and 3 bases at J, with 20 bases in the middle. There are 15 residues in the CDR3. Per the germline V gene, CDR1 is SQVTM and CDR2 is ANQGSEA. Written as DNA, the CDR3 is TGCAGCCCTACTCATGGAGTCGGGTACAATCAGCCCCAGCATTTT. Its protein product is CSPTHGVGYNQPQHF.

J is TRBJ1-3 and V is TRBV27; weak D call: TRBD1 (6 bases). The CDR3 is 14 amino acids. The V gene lost 6 bases and the J gene lost 5 bases, with 14 bases spanning the gap. Per germline, CDR1 MNHEY and CDR2 SMNVEV (reference sequence). This CDR3 is CASSPSGGRNTIYF. DNA of the CDR3: TGTGCCAGCAGCCCCTCCGGGGGGCGAAACACCATATATTTT.

Only a few counts were recorded for this clone. This chain joins TRBV30 and TRBJ1-5; 9 bases are a match to TRBD1. This CDR3 is 14 amino acids long. The germline V gene encodes CDR1 GTSNPN and CDR2 SVGIG (reference sequence). With V trimmed by 5 bases and J by 2 bases, 4 bases remained unmatched. The CDR3 here is CAWGTGYGNQPQHF. For the CDR3, the DNA is TGTGCCTGGGGGACAGGGTACGGCAATCAGCCCCAGCATTTT.

The chain links TRBV5-1 to TRBJ2-1; 10 positions match TRBD2. Trimming took 3 bases from V and 2 from J; bases not matched to a gene: 2. CDR1 SGHRS and CDR2 YFSETQ come from the germline V gene. This CDR3 contains 15 residues. As DNA, the CDR3 is TGCGCCAGCAGCTACCTAGCGGGAGCCTACAATGAGCAGTTCTTC. Residues: CASSYLAGAYNEQFF.

This chain uses TRBV10-3 with TRBJ1-5, with a tentative D call TRBD1 (6 bases). The V and J ends lost 2 bases and 1 base respectively, with 6 bases between them. Germline V lookup: CDR1 ENHRY, CDR2 SYGVKD. The CDR3 has 14 residues. The CDR3 protein is CAISEGQSNQPQHF. For the CDR3, the DNA is TGTGCCATCAGTGAGGGACAGAGCAATCAGCCCCAGCATTTT.

V and J are TRBV2 and TRBJ1-2; tentative D call: TRBD1 (6 bases). CDR3 size: 13 residues. Trimming took 2 bases from V and 4 from J, leaving 8 bases between them. The V gene's germline CDR1 is SNHLY and CDR2 FYNNEI. CDR3 coding DNA: TGTGCCAGCAGTGAAAAGGACAGCTATGGCTACACCTTC. Protein: CASSEKDSYGYTF.

The chain couples TRBV2 to TRBJ2-2; D remains ambiguous. CDR1 SNHLY and CDR2 FYNNEI come from the germline V gene. V shed 8 bases and J shed 3 bases, with 7 bases lying between them. This CDR3 region has 12 residues. CDR3 bases: TGTGCCAGCCATCTAGACACCGGGGAGCTGTTTTTT. This gives the protein CASHLDTGELFF.

V and J are TRBV4-1 and TRBJ2-1, with 10 nucleotides matching TRBD2. The V gene's germline CDR1 is MGHRA and CDR2 YSYEKL. Unmatched junction bases numbered 22, after V lost 3 bases and J lost 8 bases. This CDR3 has 20 residues. The CDR3 DNA sequence: TGCGCCAGCAGCCACCCCCCGGGACGGTGGGGGCTAGCGGGAGTGTATGAGCAGTTCTTC. This gives the protein CASSHPPGRWGLAGVYEQFF.

The chain is built from TRBV6-1 and TRBJ2-4; 7 bases are shared with TRBD1. Germline loops: CDR1 MNHNS, CDR2 SASEGT. The junction had 5 bases not matched to a gene; V was cut back by 5 bases and J by 7 bases. This CDR3 comprises 13 residues. CDR3 sequence reads: CASSPSRGNIQYF. For the CDR3, the DNA is TGTGCCAGCAGTCCGAGCAGGGGGAACATTCAGTACTTC.

The CDR3 DNA reads as TGTGCCAGTATACCAGGGAGGCATGGCTACACCTTC. This encodes CASIPGRHGYTF. This chain connects TRBV19 to TRBJ1-2; a weak D match, TRBD1 (5 bases). With 7 bases removed from V and 6 bases from J, the gap between germline ends came to 12 bases. There are 12 residues in the CDR3. Germline-derived CDR1 and CDR2 are LNHDA and SQIVND (reference sequence).

The chain joins TRBV30 to TRBJ1-1, with 8 bases lining up with TRBD1. The CDR3 is 15 amino acids. With 4 bases clipped from V and 0 bases from J, the junction kept 7 bases outside the gene matches. Per the germline V gene, CDR1 is GTSNPN and CDR2 is SVGIG (reference sequence). In DNA form, the CDR3 reads TGTGCCTGGAACAGCCCGGGACAGGTGAACACTGAAGCTTTCTTT. Protein product: CAWNSPGQVNTEAFF.

The genes are TRBV5-4 and TRBJ2-5; tentatively, D is TRBD2 (5 bases). The CDR3 runs to 14 residues. CDR1 is SGHNT, CDR2 YYREEE, per germline (reference sequence). The V end lost 0 bases, the J end lost 5 bases, and 11 bases lay between the germline ends. CDR3 nucleotides: TGTGCCAGCAGCTTGGATCTAGGCGGGGAGACCCAGTACTTC. Translated, it gives CASSLDLGGETQYF.

This chain connects TRBV30 to TRBJ2-1; 8 bases are shared with TRBD1. CDR1 is GTSNPN and CDR2 is SVGIG in the germline V gene (reference sequence). The CDR3 spans 16 residues. Trimming at V came to 4 bases and at J to 5 bases, leaving 13 bases not matched to a gene. CDR3 residues: CAWILGAGQVNNEQFF. CDR3 nucleotides: TGTGCCTGGATCCTGGGCGCGGGACAGGTAAACAATGAGCAGTTCTTC.

The chain links TRBV27 to TRBJ2-7; tentatively, D is TRBD1 (6 bases). The V end was cut by 6 bases, the J end by 4 bases, with 13 bases between. This CDR3 comprises 13 residues. Germline V gene lookup returns CDR1 MNHEY and CDR2 SMNVEV (reference sequence). CDR3 sequence reads: CASREGGEYEQYF. The CDR3 nucleotides read TGTGCCAGCAGGGAAGGGGGAGAGTACGAGCAGTACTTC.

The chain recombines TRBV4-2 with TRBJ1-5; 8 bases agree with TRBD1. Trimming at V came to 4 bases and at J to 4 bases, leaving 3 bases not matched to a gene. The germline V gene has CDR1 LGHNA and CDR2 YNFKEQ. This CDR3 has 14 residues. The CDR3 DNA reads as TGTGCCAGCAGCCGGGACAGGCTGAATCAGCCCCAGCATTTT. It translates to CASSRDRLNQPQHF.

Written as DNA, the CDR3 is TGCGCCAGCAGCCCGGGACTAGCGAGCGGGGAGCTGTTTTTT. Translating it yields CASSPGLASGELFF. The chain employs TRBV10-1 and TRBJ2-2; TRBD2 agrees at 10 bases. Germline CDR1 and CDR2: WNHNN and SYGVQD (reference sequence). The CDR3 covers 14 residues. Losses at the gene ends were 6 bases for V and 7 bases for J; bases not matched to a gene: 5.